These 19 T cell receptor beta chains originate from one sample sequenced in a study of blood T cell repertoires in COVID-19. The table came from immunoSEQ multiplex PCR; TCRdb's copy has only in-frame clones and leaves some out. The table has about 180,000 clones, roughly 88% seen once. Sequenced sample: peripheral blood. These receptor sequences come from a woman in her 30s with acute or convalescent COVID-19.

The chain recombines TRBV5-1 with TRBJ1-1; 8 bases match TRBD1. The length of the CDR3 is 11 residues. V trimming: 5 bases; J trimming: 12 bases; junction bases outside the gene matches: 6. Germline V lookup: CDR1 SGHRS, CDR2 YFSETQ. The CDR3, as DNA: TGCGCCAGCAGACAGGGGGGTTCGTCTTTCTTT. This gives the protein CASRQGGSSFF.

In the case of this clone: Other DNA sequences within the sample encode an identical CDR3. The V and J genes are TRBV27 and TRBJ1-5; 7 bases are shared with TRBD1. The germline V gene encodes CDR1 MNHEY and CDR2 SMNVEV (reference sequence). This CDR3 region has 14 residues. After removal of 8 bases from V and 1 base from J, the junction contained 5 bases not matched to a gene. CDR3 nucleotides: TGTGCCAGCCGGACAGGTATGAGCAATCAGCCCCAGCATTTT. This encodes CASRTGMSNQPQHF.

The chain employs TRBV30 and TRBJ2-5, with D perhaps matching TRBD2 (5 bases). CDR3 length: 12 residues. V lost 5 bases and J lost 5, with 12 bases in between. Germline CDR1 and CDR2: GTSNPN and SVGIG (reference sequence). The CDR3 protein is CAWSAVAETQYF. CDR3 DNA sequence: TGTGCCTGGTCGGCGGTAGCGGAGACCCAGTACTTC.

The genes are TRBV19 and TRBJ2-1; tentative D call: TRBD2 (10 bases). Germline V gene lookup returns CDR1 LNHDA and CDR2 SQIVND (reference sequence). This CDR3 contains 15 residues. Trimming took off 6 bases at V and 8 bases at J, with 20 bases between the two ends. The CDR3 sequence is CASRLLAGQGDEQFF. CDR3 nucleotide sequence: TGTGCCAGTAGGTTACTAGCGGGACAGGGCGATGAGCAGTTCTTC. Complete variable domain (other parts from reference TRBV19 and TRBJ2-1): DGGITQSPKYLFRKEGQNVTLSCEQNLNHDAMYWYRQDPGQGLRLIYYSQIVNDFQKGDIAEGYSVSREKKESFPLTVTSAQKNPTAFYLCASRLLAGQGDEQFFGPGTRLTVL.

The gene calls are TRBV28 and TRBJ1-4; D may be TRBD1 (5 bases). V gave up 7 bases and J gave up 0 bases, with 15 bases separating them. The CDR3 contains 16 residues. Germline CDR1 reads MDHEN; CDR2 reads SYDVKM. CDR3 in DNA: TGTGCCAGCAACACAGGCATTCGGGCAACTAATGAAAAACTGTTTTTT. It is translated as CASNTGIRATNEKLFF.

The V gene is TRBV19, the J gene TRBJ2-1; D call uncertain. Trimming took 0 bases from V and 8 from J, leaving 11 bases between them. CDR1 LNHDA and CDR2 SQIVND come from the germline V gene (reference sequence). The CDR3 has 14 amino acids. Here the CDR3 DNA reads TGTGCCAGTAGTATAGATTGGCAATCGTATGAGCAGTTCTTC. Translation gives CASSIDWQSYEQFF.

The CDR3 nucleotides read TGTGCCAGCAGCCTCCAGACAGGGACTAATGAAAAACTGTTTTTT. It encodes CASSLQTGTNEKLFF. The rearrangement links TRBV5-4 to TRBJ1-4; 7 bases match TRBD1. The CDR3 length is 15 residues. The trim removed 4 bases at V and 2 bases at J, leaving 5 bases unmatched. The germline CDR1 and CDR2 sequences are SGHNT and YYREEE (reference sequence).

The V call is TRBV5-1, the J call TRBJ2-1, with 14 bases that match TRBD2. The CDR3 runs 16 residues. The germline CDR1 and CDR2 sequences are SGHRS and YFSETQ. V lost 7 bases and J lost 5; bases outside the gene matches: 8. CDR3 region: CASSNPGLAGDNEQFF. The CDR3 DNA sequence: TGCGCCAGCTCAAACCCGGGACTAGCGGGAGACAATGAGCAGTTCTTC.

This chain connects TRBV5-4 to TRBJ2-1; D possibly corresponds to TRBD2 (5 bases). The germline V and J ends were trimmed by 5 bases and 0 bases, with 12 bases remaining between them. Germline V gene sequence: CDR1 SGHNT, CDR2 YYREEE (reference sequence). This CDR3 contains 15 residues. The CDR3 DNA reads TGTGCCAGCAGTAGCTCGGGGAGCTCCTACAATGAGCAGTTCTTC. Translation gives CASSSSGSSYNEQFF.

In its sample, this clone was seen many times. The chain employs TRBV14 and TRBJ2-2; 7 positions match TRBD1. Germline V gene lookup returns CDR1 SGHDN and CDR2 FVKESK. The CDR3 totals 14 residues. J gave up 7 bases and V 0 bases, and 2 bases lay outside the gene matches. CDR3 region: CASSQETGYGELFF. DNA of the CDR3: TGTGCCAGCAGCCAAGAGACAGGGTACGGGGAGCTGTTTTTT.

The chain carries TRBV19 and TRBJ2-1; no clear D gene. CDR3 length: 17 amino acids. V was cut by 5 bases and J by 8 bases, with 25 bases left in between. Germline V lookup: CDR1 LNHDA, CDR2 SQIVND (reference sequence). CDR3 sequence reads: CASSARRADGWPHEQFF. For the CDR3, the DNA is TGTGCCAGTAGTGCCCGTCGCGCAGACGGGTGGCCTCATGAGCAGTTCTTC.

Turning to this clone: A much larger clone lies a single base off, so this may be a read error. The rearrangement links TRBV5-4 to TRBJ2-5; no definite D call. From germline, CDR1 is SGHNT and CDR2 YYREEE (reference sequence). This CDR3 is 11 amino acids long. Trimming shortened V by 2 bases and J by 3 bases, and 2 bases separated the two germline ends. The CDR3 is CASSFKETQYF. The DNA of the CDR3 is TGTGCCAGCAGCTTCAAAGAGACCCAGTACTTC.

The chain couples TRBV27 to TRBJ1-2, with 7 bases fitting TRBD1. This CDR3 is built from 13 residues. J lost 4 bases, V lost 6 bases, and 5 bases had no gene match. The germline V gene has CDR1 MNHEY and CDR2 SMNVEV (reference sequence). The CDR3 sequence: CASSHRGSYGYTF. CDR3 bases: TGTGCCAGCAGCCACAGGGGATCCTATGGCTACACCTTC.

The CDR3 coding sequence is TGCGCCAGCAGGACGGACAGTAACACCGGGGAGCTGTTTTTT. The encoded protein is CASRTDSNTGELFF. The chain is built from TRBV5-1 and TRBJ2-2; D perhaps matches TRBD1 (6 bases). V lost 5 bases to trimming and J lost 2 bases, with 10 bases between them. The CDR3 length is 14 residues. The germline CDR1 and CDR2 sequences are SGHRS and YFSETQ.

The gene calls are TRBV10-3 and TRBJ1-1; D unclear. The germline V and J ends were trimmed by 7 bases and 5 bases, with 17 bases remaining between them. This CDR3 region has 14 residues. Per the germline V gene, CDR1 is ENHRY and CDR2 is SYGVKD. CDR3 bases: TGTGCCATCACGGTAACTGCCACAGATACTGAAGCTTTCTTT. It yields the protein CAITVTATDTEAFF.

Only a few counts were recorded for this clone. J is TRBJ1-1 and V is TRBV5-1, with TRBD1 identical over 9 bases. The ends lost 4 bases at V and 6 bases at J; junction bases unmatched: 4. Germline lookup yields CDR1 SGHRS and CDR2 YFSETQ. This CDR3 region has 13 residues. CDR3: CASSGQGFAEAFF. CDR3 in DNA: TGCGCCAGCAGCGGACAGGGGTTCGCTGAAGCTTTCTTT.

This clone has only one observation. This chain links TRBV15 with TRBJ2-5; D ambiguous. Germline loops: CDR1 LNHNV, CDR2 YYDKDF (reference sequence). V was trimmed by 1 base and J by 7 bases, leaving 4 bases between them. This CDR3 has 11 residues. The CDR3 loop is CATSRGATQYF. The CDR3 bases are TGTGCCACCAGCAGAGGGGCGACCCAGTACTTC.

The genes are TRBV19 and TRBJ2-1; 7 bases are a match to TRBD2. The trim removed 7 bases at V and 0 bases at J, leaving 3 bases unmatched. The CDR3 covers 14 residues. Germline CDR1 is LNHDA and CDR2 is SQIVND (reference sequence). CDR3 residues: CASTSSGSYNEQFF. The CDR3, as DNA: TGTGCCAGTACGTCTAGCGGCTCCTACAATGAGCAGTTCTTC. The full variable domain, completed using reference TRBV19 and TRBJ2-1, is DGGITQSPKYLFRKEGQNVTLSCEQNLNHDAMYWYRQDPGQGLRLIYYSQIVNDFQKGDIAEGYSVSREKKESFPLTVTSAQKNPTAFYLCASTSSGSYNEQFFGPGTRLTVL.

The chain uses TRBV12-5 and TRBJ1-1, with D unclear. Germline CDR1 LGHNT, CDR2 FRNRAP. Trimming stripped 0 bases from V and 1 base from J, with 6 bases between. The CDR3 runs 14 residues. CDR3 in DNA: TGTGCTAGTGGTTTGGTACTGTCGAACACTGAAGCTTTCTTT. It encodes CASGLVLSNTEAFF.